This T cell receptor beta chain came from a study of T cells in narcolepsy. The assay was immunoSEQ multiplex PCR, and TCRdb's table has in-frame clones only and misses some. The sample includes about 40,000 clones, around 88% seen only once; the top ten take around 1.3%. The CDR3 covers 13 residues. Deletions cut 0 bases from V and 13 bases from J, with 13 bases between. The V gene's germline CDR1 is SGHNT and CDR2 YENEEA. The V gene is TRBV11-3, the J gene TRBJ2-4; D is uncertain. The source is a human donor with narcolepsy. The specimen was CD45RA- memory CD4+ T cells from PBMCs. CDR3 in amino acids: CASSLEANWLQYF. DNA for the CDR3: TGTGCCAGCAGCTTAGAGGCAAATTGGTTACAGTACTTC.